This T cell receptor beta chain is drawn from a study of cytomegalovirus exposure and HLA in healthy donors. General study results and limits: Within an earlier analysis, most TCR beta V segments proved productive either about 87% or about 30% of the time.

The CDR3 has 14 residues. V was shortened by 3 bases and J by 3 bases, with 12 bases between the two germline ends. From germline, CDR1 is LNHDA and CDR2 SQIVND (reference sequence). The PCR ran on 60 Vbeta and 13 Jbeta primers. This table comes from immunoSEQ multiplex PCR, and its TCRdb copy is limited to in-frame clones, with some not included. The table includes a few hundred thousand clones, more than 65% detected once. Concerning this clone itself: Its antigen is as yet unknown.

The chain employs TRBV19 and TRBJ2-7, with TRBD1 as a possible D gene (8 bases). The receptor was derived from a woman younger than 45 in good health and CMV-seronegative. Material for sequencing was PBMCs. The CDR3 DNA sequence: TGTGCCAGTAGTATGACAGGGGAGGGCTACGAGCAGTACTTC. This gives the protein CASSMTGEGYEQYF.